The 10 T cell receptor beta chains presented below share a single source sample, sequenced in a study of T-cell reconstitution after alpha-beta-depleted transplantation in children. TCRbeta library preparation incorporated unique molecular identifiers. MiXCR, applied by TCRdb to the PCR reads, yields one record per CDR3 protein. Of 490,000 or so distinct CDR3 sequences listed, roughly an eighth are singletons. The specimen comprised PBMCs from the stem cell graft donor, sampled from the stem cell graft. Source of these receptors: a human donor who donated a stem cell graft to a child with combined immunodeficiency.

The chain links TRBV9 to TRBJ1-1; D remains ambiguous. The CDR3 runs to 13 residues. The V gene lost 1 base and the J gene lost 1 base, with 5 bases spanning the gap. Germline V gives CDR1 SGDLS, CDR2 YYNGEE. The CDR3 sequence is CASSVIWNTEAFF. The CDR3, as DNA: TGTGCCAGCAGCGTAATCTGGAACACTGAAGCTTTCTTT.

This clonotype occurred many times. This chain links TRBV7-9 with TRBJ2-1; 13 bases are a match to TRBD2. Germline trimming cut 6 bases from V and 6 bases from J; bases unmatched to any gene: 5. Per germline, CDR1 SEHNR and CDR2 FQNEAQ (reference sequence). There are 15 residues in the CDR3. The CDR3 sequence is CASSSGTSGTNEQFF. In nucleotides, the CDR3 is TGTGCCAGCAGTTCGGGGACTAGCGGGACCAATGAGCAGTTCTTC. The variable domain in full, with the rest retrieved from reference TRBV7-9 and TRBJ2-1, is DTGVSQNPRHKITKRGQNVTFRCDPISEHNRLYWYRQTLGQGPEFLTYFQNEAQLEKSRLLSDRFSAERPKGSFSTLEIQRTEQGDSAMYLCASSSGTSGTNEQFFGPGTRLTVL.

This clonotype was counted a few times. V is TRBV12-3 or TRBV12-4 and J is TRBJ1-5; TRBD1 is a possible D gene (6 bases). Trimming shortened V by 5 bases and J by 3 bases, and 11 bases separated the two germline ends. CDR3 length: 14 residues. In DNA, the CDR3 is TGTGCCAGCAGTCCTAACAGGGCCAATCAGCCCCAGCATTTT. Its protein is CASSPNRANQPQHF.

In its sample, this clonotype was seen many times. The chain carries TRBV12-3 or TRBV12-4 and TRBJ2-7, with 11 bases that match TRBD1. J lost 9 bases, V lost 7 bases, and 5 bases had no gene match. The CDR3 totals 12 residues. The CDR3 here is CASTGGTGGQYF. CDR3 DNA: TGTGCCAGCACCGGGGGGACAGGGGGGCAGTACTTC.

This clonotype was counted only a few times. The rearrangement links TRBV5-6 to TRBJ2-3; D uncertain. Germline lookup yields CDR1 SGHDT and CDR2 YYEEEE. The CDR3 extends over 14 amino acids. The ends were cut back, 4 bases at V and 4 bases at J, with 13 bases in the middle. The CDR3 coding sequence is TGTGCCAGCAGCCTAAGACATATTCCAGATACGCAGTATTTT. Protein product: CASSLRHIPDTQYF.

This clonotype was counted only a few times. The rearrangement links TRBV16 to TRBJ1-2; D possibly corresponds to TRBD1 (6 bases). CDR1 is KGHSY and CDR2 is FQNENV in the germline V gene. The V and J ends lost 1 base and 7 bases respectively, with 10 bases between them. The CDR3 is made up of 13 amino acids. The CDR3 here is CASSQYAGVGYTF. CDR3 coding DNA: TGTGCCAGCAGCCAATACGCAGGGGTTGGCTACACCTTC.

This clonotype was counted between two and nine times. This chain uses TRBV6-5 with TRBJ2-1; D call uncertain. Trimming pared 0 bases from V and 9 bases from J, leaving 9 bases between. CDR3 size: 13 residues. CDR1 and CDR2 (germline): MNHEY, SVGAGI. CDR3 sequence: CASSYSGISEQFF. CDR3 DNA sequence: TGTGCCAGCAGTTACTCGGGGATCTCTGAGCAGTTCTTC.

This clonotype was counted a few times. This chain links TRBV12-3 or TRBV12-4 with TRBJ2-3; D tentatively fits TRBD1 or TRBD2 (5 bases each). This CDR3 is built from 14 residues. V gave up 2 bases and J gave up 4 bases, with 10 bases separating them. This CDR3 is CASSLTGPADTQYF. In DNA, the CDR3 is TGTGCCAGCAGTTTAACGGGACCTGCAGATACGCAGTATTTT.

This chain uses TRBV7-8 with TRBJ1-5, with D maybe TRBD1 (6 bases). V was trimmed by 5 bases and J by 1 base, leaving 12 bases between them. CDR1 and CDR2 from the germline V gene are SGHVS and FQNEAQ. The CDR3 runs 15 residues. The CDR3 nucleotides are TGTGCCAGCAGCCAAACAGGGCCGAGCAATCAGCCCCAGCATTTT. Translation gives CASSQTGPSNQPQHF.

This clonotype showed up many times. The chain joins TRBV29-1 to TRBJ2-7, with 9 bases matching TRBD1. Germline V CDR1 and CDR2: SQVTM, ANQGSEA. The CDR3 loop spans 14 amino acids. V gave up 6 bases and J gave up 1 base; unmatched junction bases: 7. The CDR3 DNA follows: TGCAGCGTCGGGGACAGGGCCGGTTCCTACGAGCAGTACTTC. Protein sequence: CSVGDRAGSYEQYF.